This T cell receptor (beta chain) was captured by sequencing in a study of Ad26.COV2.S vaccination and SARS-CoV-2 variants. Study background: Participants got Ad26.COV2.S intramuscularly, once or twice 56 days apart.

This CDR3 has 14 amino acids. The V gene lost 3 bases and the J gene lost 4 bases, with 11 bases spanning the gap. Germline V lookup: CDR1 MGHDK, CDR2 SYGVNS. This sample's treatment: 19 received Ad26.COV2.S at low or high dose, single or two shots; a few received placebo; per-sample allocation not given. Samples were taken on day 63 after the first vaccine or placebo injection. Produced via immunoSEQ multiplex PCR; TCRdb's table is partial and in-frame only. In the table there are 410,000 or so clones, around 90% of which are singletons. The chain joins TRBV25-1 to TRBJ2-3; a possible D gene is TRBD2 (5 bases). This receptor was taken from a person between 18 and 60 years old who received the Ad26.COV2.S COVID-19 vaccine or a placebo. The sequencing here drew on peripheral blood, taken in a trial of Ad26.COV2.S vaccine versus placebo. CDR3 coding DNA: TGTGCCAGCAGTGAGAGGGCGAGTTCAGATACGCAGTATTTT. This encodes CASSERASSDTQYF. Full variable domain (remainder filled in from reference TRBV25-1 and TRBJ2-3): EADIYQTPRYLVIGTGKKITLECSQTMGHDKMYWYQQDPGMELHLIHYSYGVNSTEKGDLSSESTVSRIRTEHFPLTLESARPSHTSQYLCASSERASSDTQYFGPGTRLTVL.